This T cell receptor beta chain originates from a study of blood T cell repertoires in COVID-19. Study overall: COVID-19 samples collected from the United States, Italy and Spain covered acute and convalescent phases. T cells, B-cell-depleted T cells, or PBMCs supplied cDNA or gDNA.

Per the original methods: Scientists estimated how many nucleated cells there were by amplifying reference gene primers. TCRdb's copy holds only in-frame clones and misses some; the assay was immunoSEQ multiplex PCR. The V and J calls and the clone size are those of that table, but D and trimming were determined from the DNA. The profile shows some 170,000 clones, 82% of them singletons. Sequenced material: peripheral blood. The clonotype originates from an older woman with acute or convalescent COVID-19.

DNA for the CDR3: TGTGCCAGCTCACCGCCGGGACTAGCGGGAGTCGCAGAGACCCAGTACTTC. This translates into CASSPPGLAGVAETQYF. This chain connects TRBV18 to TRBJ2-5; TRBD2 aligns across 14 bases. J gave up 4 bases and V 3 bases, and 7 bases lay outside the gene matches. The CDR3 has 17 residues. Germline V gene sequence: CDR1 KGHSH, CDR2 LQKENI.